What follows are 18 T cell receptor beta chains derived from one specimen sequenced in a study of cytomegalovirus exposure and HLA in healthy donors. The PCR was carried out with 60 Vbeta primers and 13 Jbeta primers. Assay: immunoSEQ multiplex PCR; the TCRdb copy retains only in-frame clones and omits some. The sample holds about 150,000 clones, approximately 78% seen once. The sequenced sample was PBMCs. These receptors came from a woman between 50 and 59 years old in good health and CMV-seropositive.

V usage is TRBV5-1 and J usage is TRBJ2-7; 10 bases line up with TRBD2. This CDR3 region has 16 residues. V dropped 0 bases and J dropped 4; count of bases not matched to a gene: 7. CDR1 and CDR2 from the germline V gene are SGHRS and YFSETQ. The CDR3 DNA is TGCGCCAGCAGCTTGGGGCTAGCGGGAGCCCAGTACGAGCAGTACTTC. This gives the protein CASSLGLAGAQYEQYF.

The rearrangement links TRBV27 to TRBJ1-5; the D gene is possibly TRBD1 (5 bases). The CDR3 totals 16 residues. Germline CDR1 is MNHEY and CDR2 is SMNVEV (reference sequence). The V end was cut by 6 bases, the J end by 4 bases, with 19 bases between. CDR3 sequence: CASRGGTPLENQPQHF. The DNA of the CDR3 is TGTGCCAGCAGGGGAGGGACTCCCCTCGAGAATCAGCCCCAGCATTTT.

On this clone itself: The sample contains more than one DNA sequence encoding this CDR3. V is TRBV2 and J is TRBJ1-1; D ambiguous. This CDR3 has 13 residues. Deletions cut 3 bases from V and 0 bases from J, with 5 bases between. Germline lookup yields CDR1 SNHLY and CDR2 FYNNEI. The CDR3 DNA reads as TGTGCCAGCAGTGAGGAGATGAACACTGAAGCTTTCTTT. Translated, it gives CASSEEMNTEAFF.

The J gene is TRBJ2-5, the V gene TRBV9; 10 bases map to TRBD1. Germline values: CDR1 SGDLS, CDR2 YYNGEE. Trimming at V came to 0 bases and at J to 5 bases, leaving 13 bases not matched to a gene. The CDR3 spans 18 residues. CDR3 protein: CASSVERVRTGGEETQYF. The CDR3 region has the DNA TGTGCCAGCAGCGTAGAAAGGGTTCGGACAGGGGGAGAGGAGACCCAGTACTTC.

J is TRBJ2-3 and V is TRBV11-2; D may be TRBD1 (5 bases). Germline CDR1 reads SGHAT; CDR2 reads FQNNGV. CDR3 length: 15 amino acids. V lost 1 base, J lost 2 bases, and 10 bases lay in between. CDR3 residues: CASSLGGRDTDTQYF. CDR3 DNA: TGTGCCAGCAGCTTAGGCGGCAGGGACACAGATACGCAGTATTTT.

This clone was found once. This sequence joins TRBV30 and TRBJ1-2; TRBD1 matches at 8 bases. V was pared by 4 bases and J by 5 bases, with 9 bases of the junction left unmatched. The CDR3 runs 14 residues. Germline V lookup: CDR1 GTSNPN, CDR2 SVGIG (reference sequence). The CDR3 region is CAWTRQGLWYGYTF. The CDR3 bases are TGTGCCTGGACCCGACAGGGGCTCTGGTATGGCTACACCTTC.

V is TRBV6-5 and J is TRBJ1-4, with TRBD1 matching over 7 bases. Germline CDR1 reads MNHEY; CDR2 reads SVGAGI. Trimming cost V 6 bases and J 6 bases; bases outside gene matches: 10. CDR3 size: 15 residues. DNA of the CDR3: TGTGCCAGCAGAACTCACAGGGGTCGGGATGAAAAACTGTTTTTT. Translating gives CASRTHRGRDEKLFF.

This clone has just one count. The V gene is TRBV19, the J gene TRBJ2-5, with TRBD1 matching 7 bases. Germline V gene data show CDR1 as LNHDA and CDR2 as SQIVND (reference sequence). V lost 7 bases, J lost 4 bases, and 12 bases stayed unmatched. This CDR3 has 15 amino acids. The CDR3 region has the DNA TGTGCCAGTACGGGACAGACGGGCCCAAGAGAGACCCAGTACTTC. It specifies CASTGQTGPRETQYF.

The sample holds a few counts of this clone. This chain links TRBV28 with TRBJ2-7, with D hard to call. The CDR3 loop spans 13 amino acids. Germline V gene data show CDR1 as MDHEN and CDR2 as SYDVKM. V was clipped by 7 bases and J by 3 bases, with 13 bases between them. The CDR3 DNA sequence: TGTGCCAGCAAAGAACAGTCATTCTACGAGCAGTACTTC. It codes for CASKEQSFYEQYF. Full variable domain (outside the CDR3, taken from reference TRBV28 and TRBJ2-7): DVKVTQSSRYLVKRTGEKVFLECVQDMDHENMFWYRQDPGLGLRLIYFSYDVKMKEKGDIPEGYSVSREKKERFSLILESASTNQTSMYLCASKEQSFYEQYFGPGTRLTVT.

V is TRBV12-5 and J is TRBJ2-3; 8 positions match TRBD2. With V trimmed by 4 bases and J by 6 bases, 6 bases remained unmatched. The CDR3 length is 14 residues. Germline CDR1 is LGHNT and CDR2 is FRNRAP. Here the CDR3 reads CASGSGLAWDTQYF. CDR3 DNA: TGTGCTAGTGGTTCCGGACTAGCTTGGGATACGCAGTATTTT.

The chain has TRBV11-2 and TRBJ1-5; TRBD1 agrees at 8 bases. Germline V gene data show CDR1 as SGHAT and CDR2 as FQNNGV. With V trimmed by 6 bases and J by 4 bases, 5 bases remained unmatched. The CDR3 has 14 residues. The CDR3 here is CASRGTGLNQPQHF. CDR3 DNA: TGTGCCAGCAGGGGGACAGGACTAAATCAGCCCCAGCATTTT.

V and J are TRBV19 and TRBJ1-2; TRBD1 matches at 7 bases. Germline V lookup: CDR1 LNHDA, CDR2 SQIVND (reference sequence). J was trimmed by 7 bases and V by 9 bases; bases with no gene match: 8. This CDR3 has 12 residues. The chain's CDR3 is CASLGQSFGYTF. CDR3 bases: TGTGCCAGCCTGGGACAGTCGTTTGGCTACACCTTC.

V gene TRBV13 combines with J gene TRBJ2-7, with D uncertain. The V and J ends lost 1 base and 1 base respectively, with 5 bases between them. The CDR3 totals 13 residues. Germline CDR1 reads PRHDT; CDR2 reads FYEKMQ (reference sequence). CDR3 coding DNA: TGTGCCAGCAGCTTAGAGAGATCCTACGAGCAGTACTTC. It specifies CASSLERSYEQYF.

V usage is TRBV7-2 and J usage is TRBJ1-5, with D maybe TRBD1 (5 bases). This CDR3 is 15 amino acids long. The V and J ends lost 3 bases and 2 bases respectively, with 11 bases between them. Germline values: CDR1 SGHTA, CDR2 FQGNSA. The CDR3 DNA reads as TGTGCCAGCAGCTTCCGGTGGGGCGGCAATCAGCCCCAGCATTTT. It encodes CASSFRWGGNQPQHF.

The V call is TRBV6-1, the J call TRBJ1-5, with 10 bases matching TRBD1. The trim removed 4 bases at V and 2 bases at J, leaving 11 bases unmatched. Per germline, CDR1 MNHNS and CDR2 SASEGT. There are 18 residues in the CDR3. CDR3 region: CASSGDRGGLFGNQPQHF. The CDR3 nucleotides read TGTGCCAGCAGTGGGGACAGGGGTGGGTTATTTGGCAATCAGCCCCAGCATTTT.

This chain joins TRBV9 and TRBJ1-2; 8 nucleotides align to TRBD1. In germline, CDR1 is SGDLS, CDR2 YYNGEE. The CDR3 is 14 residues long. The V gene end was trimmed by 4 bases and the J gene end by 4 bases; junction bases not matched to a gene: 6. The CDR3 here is CASSPVTGVYGYTF. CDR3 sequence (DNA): TGTGCCAGCAGCCCGGTGACAGGGGTCTATGGCTACACCTTC.

CDR3 in amino acids: CASSFKDRPHSPLHF. CDR3 nucleotides: TGTGCCAGCAGCTTCAAGGACAGGCCCCATTCACCCCTCCACTTT. The chain links TRBV5-6 to TRBJ1-6, with 7 nucleotides matching TRBD1. This CDR3 comprises 15 residues. The V segment lost 2 bases and the J segment 8 bases; nucleotides outside the gene matches: 7. Germline CDR1 and CDR2: SGHDT and YYEEEE.

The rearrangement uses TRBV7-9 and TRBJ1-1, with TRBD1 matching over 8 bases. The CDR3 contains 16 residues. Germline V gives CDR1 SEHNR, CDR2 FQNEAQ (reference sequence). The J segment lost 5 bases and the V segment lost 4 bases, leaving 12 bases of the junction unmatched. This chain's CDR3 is CASSYAGGAGGTEAFF. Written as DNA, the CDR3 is TGTGCCAGCAGCTACGCAGGGGGCGCCGGGGGGACTGAAGCTTTCTTT.